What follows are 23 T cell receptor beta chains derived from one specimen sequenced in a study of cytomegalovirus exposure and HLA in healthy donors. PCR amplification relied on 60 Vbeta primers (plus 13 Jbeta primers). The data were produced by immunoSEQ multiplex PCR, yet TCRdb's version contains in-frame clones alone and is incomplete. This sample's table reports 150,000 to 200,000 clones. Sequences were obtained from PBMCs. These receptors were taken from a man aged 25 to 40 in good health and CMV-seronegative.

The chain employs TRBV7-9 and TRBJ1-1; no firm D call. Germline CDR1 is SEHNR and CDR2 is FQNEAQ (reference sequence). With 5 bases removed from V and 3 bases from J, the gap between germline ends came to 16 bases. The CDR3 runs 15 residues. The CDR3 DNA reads TGTGCCAGCAGCCTAGGGCGTCCCCGGGACACTGAAGCTTTCTTT. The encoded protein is CASSLGRPRDTEAFF.

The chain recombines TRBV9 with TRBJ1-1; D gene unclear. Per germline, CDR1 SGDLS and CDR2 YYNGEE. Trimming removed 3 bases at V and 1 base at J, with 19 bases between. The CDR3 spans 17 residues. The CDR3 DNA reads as TGTGCCAGCAGCGGGCCCCCAGTAAGGCGGAGGAACACTGAAGCTTTCTTT. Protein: CASSGPPVRRRNTEAFF.

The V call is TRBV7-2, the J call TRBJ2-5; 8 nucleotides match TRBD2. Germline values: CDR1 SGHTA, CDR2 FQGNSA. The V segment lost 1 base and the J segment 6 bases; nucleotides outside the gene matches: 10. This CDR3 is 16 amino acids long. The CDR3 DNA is TGTGCCAGCAGCTTAGGTACTAGCGGAACAGTGAAGACCCAGTACTTC. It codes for CASSLGTSGTVKTQYF.

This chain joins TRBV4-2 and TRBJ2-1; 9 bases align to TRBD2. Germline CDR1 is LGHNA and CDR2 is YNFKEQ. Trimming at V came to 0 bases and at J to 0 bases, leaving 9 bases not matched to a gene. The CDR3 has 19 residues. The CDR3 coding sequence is TGTGCCAGCAGCCAAGAAGATCGCGGGAGGGGACCCTCCTACAATGAGCAGTTCTTC. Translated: CASSQEDRGRGPSYNEQFF.

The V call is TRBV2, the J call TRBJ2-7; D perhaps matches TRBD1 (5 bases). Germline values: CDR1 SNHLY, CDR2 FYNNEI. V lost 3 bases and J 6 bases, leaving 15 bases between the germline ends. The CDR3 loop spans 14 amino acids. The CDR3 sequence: CASSDKAGIGEQYF. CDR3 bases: TGTGCCAGCAGTGATAAGGCAGGGATTGGCGAGCAGTACTTC.

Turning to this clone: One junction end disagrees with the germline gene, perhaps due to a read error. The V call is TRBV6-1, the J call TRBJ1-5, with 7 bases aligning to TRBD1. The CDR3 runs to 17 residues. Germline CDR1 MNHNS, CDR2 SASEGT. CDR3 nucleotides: TGTGCCAGAAGTGGAAGACAGGGAAGTATTAGCAATCAGCCCCAGCATTTT. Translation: CARSGRQGSISNQPQHF.

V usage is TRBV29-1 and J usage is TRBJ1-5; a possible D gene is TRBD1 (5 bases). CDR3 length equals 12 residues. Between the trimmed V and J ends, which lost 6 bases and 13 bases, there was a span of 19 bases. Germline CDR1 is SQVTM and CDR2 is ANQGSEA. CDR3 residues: CSVSLDNTFQHF. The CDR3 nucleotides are TGCAGCGTGTCCCTGGACAACACCTTTCAGCATTTT.

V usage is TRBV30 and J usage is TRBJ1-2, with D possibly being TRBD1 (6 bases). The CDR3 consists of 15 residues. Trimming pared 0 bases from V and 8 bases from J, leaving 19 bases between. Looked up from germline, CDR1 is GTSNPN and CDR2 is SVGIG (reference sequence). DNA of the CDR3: TGTGCCTGGAGTGTTTTGACAGGTGGATTGGGAGGCTACACCTTC. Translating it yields CAWSVLTGGLGGYTF.

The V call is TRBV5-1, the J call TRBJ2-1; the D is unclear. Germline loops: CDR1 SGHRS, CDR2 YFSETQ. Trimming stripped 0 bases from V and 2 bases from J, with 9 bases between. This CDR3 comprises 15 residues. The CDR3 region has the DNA TGCGCCAGCAGCTTGGCCATAGGAGCCTACAATGAGCAGTTCTTC. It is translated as CASSLAIGAYNEQFF. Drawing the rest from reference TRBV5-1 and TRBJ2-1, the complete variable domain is KAGVTQTPRYLIKTRGQQVTLSCSPISGHRSVSWYQQTPGQGLQFLFEYFSETQRNKGNFPGRFSGRQFSNSRSEMNVSTLELGDSALYLCASSLAIGAYNEQFFGPGTRLTVL.

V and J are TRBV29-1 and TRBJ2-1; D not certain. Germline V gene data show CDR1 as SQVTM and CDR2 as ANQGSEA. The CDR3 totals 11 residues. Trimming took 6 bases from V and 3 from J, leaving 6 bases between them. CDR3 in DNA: TGCAGCGTACTCTACTACAATGAGCAGTTCTTC. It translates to CSVLYYNEQFF.

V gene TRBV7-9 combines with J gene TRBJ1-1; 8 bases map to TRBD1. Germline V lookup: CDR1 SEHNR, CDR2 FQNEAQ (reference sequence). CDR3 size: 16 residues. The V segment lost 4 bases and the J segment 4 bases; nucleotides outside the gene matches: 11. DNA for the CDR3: TGTGCCAGCAGCTCCCCAGGGGGCGCAGTCGGCACTGAAGCTTTCTTT. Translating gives CASSSPGGAVGTEAFF.

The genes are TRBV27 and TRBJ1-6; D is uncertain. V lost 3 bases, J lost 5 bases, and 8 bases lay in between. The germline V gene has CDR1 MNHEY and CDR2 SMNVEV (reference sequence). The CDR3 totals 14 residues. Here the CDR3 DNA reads TGTGCCAGCAGTTTTGGGAGCAATAATTCACCCCTCCACTTT. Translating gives CASSFGSNNSPLHF.

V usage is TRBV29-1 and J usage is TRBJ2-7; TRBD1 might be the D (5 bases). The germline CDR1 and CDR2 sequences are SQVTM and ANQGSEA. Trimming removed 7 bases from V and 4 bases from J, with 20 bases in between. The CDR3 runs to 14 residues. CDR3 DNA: TGCAGCGCAACCCTTTATGGCAGGGCGTACGAGCAGTACTTC. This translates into CSATLYGRAYEQYF.

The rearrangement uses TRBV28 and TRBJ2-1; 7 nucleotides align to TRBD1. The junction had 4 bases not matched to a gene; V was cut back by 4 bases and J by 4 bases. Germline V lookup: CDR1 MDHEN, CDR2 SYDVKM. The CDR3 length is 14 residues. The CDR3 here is CASSWTGGYNEQFF. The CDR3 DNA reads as TGTGCCAGCAGTTGGACAGGTGGGTACAATGAGCAGTTCTTC.

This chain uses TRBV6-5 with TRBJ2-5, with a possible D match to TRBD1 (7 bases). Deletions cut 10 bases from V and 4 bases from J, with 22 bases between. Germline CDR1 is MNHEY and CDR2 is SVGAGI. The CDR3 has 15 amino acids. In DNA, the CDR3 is TGTGCCACCCGACGGACAGGTACCGGGGGAGAGACCCAGTACTTC. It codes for CATRRTGTGGETQYF.

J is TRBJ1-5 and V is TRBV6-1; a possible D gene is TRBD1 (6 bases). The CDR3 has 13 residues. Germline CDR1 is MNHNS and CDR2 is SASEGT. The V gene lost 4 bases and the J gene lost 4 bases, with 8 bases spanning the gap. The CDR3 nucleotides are TGTGCCAGCAGTGTACAGGGTAATCAGCCCCAGCATTTT. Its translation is CASSVQGNQPQHF.

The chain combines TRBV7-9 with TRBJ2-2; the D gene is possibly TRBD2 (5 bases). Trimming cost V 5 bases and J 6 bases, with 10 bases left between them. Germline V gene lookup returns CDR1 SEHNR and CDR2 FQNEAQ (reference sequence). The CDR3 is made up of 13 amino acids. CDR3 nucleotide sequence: TGTGCCAGCAGCCCCTGGGAGCCCGGGGAGCTGTTTTTT. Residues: CASSPWEPGELFF. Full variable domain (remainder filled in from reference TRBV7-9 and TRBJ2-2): DTGVSQNPRHKITKRGQNVTFRCDPISEHNRLYWYRQTLGQGPEFLTYFQNEAQLEKSRLLSDRFSAERPKGSFSTLEIQRTEQGDSAMYLCASSPWEPGELFFGEGSRLTVL.

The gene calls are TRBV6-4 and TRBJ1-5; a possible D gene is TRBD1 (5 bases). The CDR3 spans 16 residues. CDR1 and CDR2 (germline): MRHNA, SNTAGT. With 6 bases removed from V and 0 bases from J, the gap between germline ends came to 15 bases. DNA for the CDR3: TGTGCCAGCAGCTGGGGACGGGGGAATAGCAATCAGCCCCAGCATTTT. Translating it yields CASSWGRGNSNQPQHF.

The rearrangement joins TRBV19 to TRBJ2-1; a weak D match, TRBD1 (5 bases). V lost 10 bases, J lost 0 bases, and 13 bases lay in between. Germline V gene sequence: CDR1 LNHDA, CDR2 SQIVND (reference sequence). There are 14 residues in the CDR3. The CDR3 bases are TGTGCCATGGGGTACAGGAGCTCCTACAATGAGCAGTTCTTC. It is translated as CAMGYRSSYNEQFF.

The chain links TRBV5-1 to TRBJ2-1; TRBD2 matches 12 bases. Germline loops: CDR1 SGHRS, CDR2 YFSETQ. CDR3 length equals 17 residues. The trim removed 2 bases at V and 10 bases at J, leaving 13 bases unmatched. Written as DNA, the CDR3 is TGCGCCAGCAGCTTTCTAGCGGGAGGGCCGGTTAAAGGCGAGCAGTTCTTC. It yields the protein CASSFLAGGPVKGEQFF.

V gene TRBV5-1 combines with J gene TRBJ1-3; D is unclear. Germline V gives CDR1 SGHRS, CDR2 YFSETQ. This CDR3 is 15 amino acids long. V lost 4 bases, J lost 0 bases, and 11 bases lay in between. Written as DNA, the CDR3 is TGCGCCAGCAGCCCCGGTACGAGCTCTGGAAACACCATATATTTT. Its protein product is CASSPGTSSGNTIYF.

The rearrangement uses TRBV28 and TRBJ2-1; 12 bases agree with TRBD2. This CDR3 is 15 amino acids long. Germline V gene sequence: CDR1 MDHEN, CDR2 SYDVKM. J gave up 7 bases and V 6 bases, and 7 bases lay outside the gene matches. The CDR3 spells CASSETSGSLNEQFF. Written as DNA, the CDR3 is TGTGCCAGCAGCGAGACTAGCGGGAGTTTAAATGAGCAGTTCTTC. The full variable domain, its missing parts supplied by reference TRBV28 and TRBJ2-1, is DVKVTQSSRYLVKRTGEKVFLECVQDMDHENMFWYRQDPGLGLRLIYFSYDVKMKEKGDIPEGYSVSREKKERFSLILESASTNQTSMYLCASSETSGSLNEQFFGPGTRLTVL.

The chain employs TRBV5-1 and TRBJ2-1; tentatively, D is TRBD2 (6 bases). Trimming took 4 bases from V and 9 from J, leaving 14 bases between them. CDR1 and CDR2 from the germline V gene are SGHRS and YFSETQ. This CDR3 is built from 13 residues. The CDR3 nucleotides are TGCGCCAGCAGCCCCCTAACCGGGAGTGAGCAGTTCTTC. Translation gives CASSPLTGSEQFF.